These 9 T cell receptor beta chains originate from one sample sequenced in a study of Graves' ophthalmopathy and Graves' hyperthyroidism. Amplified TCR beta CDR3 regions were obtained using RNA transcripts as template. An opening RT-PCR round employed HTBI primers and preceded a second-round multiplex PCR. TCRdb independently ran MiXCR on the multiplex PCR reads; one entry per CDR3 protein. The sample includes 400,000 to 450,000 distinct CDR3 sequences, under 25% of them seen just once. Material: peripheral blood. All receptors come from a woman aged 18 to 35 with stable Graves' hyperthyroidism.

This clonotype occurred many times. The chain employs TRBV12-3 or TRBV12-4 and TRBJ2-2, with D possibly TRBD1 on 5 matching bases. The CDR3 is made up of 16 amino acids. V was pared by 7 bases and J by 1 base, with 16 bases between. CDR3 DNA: TGTGCCAGCACCCAGAAACTGCAGGGGAACACCGGGGAGCTGTTTTTT. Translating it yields CASTQKLQGNTGELFF.

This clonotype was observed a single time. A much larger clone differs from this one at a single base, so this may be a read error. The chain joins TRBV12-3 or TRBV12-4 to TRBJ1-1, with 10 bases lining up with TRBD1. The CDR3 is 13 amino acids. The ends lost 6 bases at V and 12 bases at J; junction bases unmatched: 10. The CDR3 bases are TGTGCCAGCAGCACAACCGACAGGGGGCGATCTTTCTTT. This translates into CASSTTDRGRSFF.

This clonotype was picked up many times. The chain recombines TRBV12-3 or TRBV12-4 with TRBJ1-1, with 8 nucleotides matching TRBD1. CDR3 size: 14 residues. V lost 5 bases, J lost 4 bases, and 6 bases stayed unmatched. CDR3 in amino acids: CASSPGGTVTEAFF. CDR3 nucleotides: TGTGCCAGCAGTCCAGGGGGCACGGTCACTGAAGCTTTCTTT.

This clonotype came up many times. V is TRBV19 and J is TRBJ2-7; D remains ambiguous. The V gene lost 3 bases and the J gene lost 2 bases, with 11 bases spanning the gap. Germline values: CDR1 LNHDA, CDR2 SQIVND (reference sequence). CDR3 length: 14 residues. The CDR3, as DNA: TGTGCCAGTAGTATCGGAGACGTGGCCTACGAGCAGTACTTC. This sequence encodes CASSIGDVAYEQYF.

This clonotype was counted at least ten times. CDR3 region: CASRGLSYEQYF. The CDR3 nucleotides read TGTGCCAGCAGGGGACTCTCCTACGAGCAGTACTTC. V and J are TRBV27 and TRBJ2-7, with D possibly TRBD2 on 6 matching bases. Germline V gene sequence: CDR1 MNHEY, CDR2 SMNVEV (reference sequence). The CDR3 runs to 12 residues. The V end lost 6 bases, the J end lost 0 bases, and 6 bases lay between the germline ends.

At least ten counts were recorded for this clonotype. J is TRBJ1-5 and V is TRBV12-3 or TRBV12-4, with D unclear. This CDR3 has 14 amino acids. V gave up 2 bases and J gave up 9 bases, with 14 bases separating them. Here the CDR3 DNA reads TGTGCCAGCAGTTTACATATAGGCCCTAGGCCCCAGCATTTT. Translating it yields CASSLHIGPRPQHF.

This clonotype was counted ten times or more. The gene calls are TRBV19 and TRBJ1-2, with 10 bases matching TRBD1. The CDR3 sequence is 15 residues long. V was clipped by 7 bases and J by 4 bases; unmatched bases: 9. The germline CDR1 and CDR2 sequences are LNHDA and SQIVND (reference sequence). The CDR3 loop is CASIPGQGFFYGYTF. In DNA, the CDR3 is TGTGCCAGTATCCCGGGACAGGGGTTTTTCTATGGCTACACCTTC.

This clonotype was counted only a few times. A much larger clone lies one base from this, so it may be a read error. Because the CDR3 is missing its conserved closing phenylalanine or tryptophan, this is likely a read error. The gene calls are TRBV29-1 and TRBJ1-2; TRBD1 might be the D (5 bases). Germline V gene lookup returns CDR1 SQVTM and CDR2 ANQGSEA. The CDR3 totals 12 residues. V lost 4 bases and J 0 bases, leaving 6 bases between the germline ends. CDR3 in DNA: TGCAGCGTTGCGACAGCTAACTATGGCTACACCGTC. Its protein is CSVATANYGYTV.

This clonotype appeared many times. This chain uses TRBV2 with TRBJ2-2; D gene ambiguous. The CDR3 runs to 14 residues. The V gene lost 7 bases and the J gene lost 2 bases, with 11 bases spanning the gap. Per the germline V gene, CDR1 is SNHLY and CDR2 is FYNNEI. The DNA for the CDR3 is TGTGCCAGCAAATTGCAGGTTAACACCGGGGAGCTGTTTTTT. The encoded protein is CASKLQVNTGELFF.